These 18 T cell receptor beta chains were sequenced from one sample in a study of lymphopenia after photon versus proton radiotherapy (dated by TCRdb to the late 2010s). The library was obtained by the immunoSEQ multiplex PCR assay. TCRdb carries this immuneACCESS record with in-frame sequences only. Its versions omit some clonotypes, under half of them owing to an unresolved V gene in the studies checked, with the rest unexplained. This sample holds approximately 150,000 clones; more than 85% were observed only once. Approximately 4.7% of the sample is held by the ten biggest clonotypes. The sequencing used peripheral blood, collected from a patient treated with photon-based radiotherapy. The receptors were gathered from a man aged 45-60 years with gastric cancer.

This rearrangement joins TRBV4-3 to TRBJ2-1, with D hard to call. Deletions cut 0 bases from V and 5 bases from J, with 17 bases between. The germline V gene has CDR1 LGHNA and CDR2 YSLEER. The CDR3 has 17 residues. For the CDR3, the DNA is TGCGCCAGCAGCCAAGATCATTTTGGTCGTATCCACAATGAGCAGTTCTTC. As protein: CASSQDHFGRIHNEQFF.

This chain uses TRBV28 with TRBJ1-2; possibly TRBD1 for D (5 bases). The CDR3 consists of 15 residues. Trimming stripped 4 bases from V and 8 bases from J, with 20 bases between. CDR1 is MDHEN, CDR2 SYDVKM, per germline. The CDR3 DNA reads as TGTGCCAGCAGTTCGACTGACTCCCTGAGGGGCGGCTACACCTTC. This encodes CASSSTDSLRGGYTF.

Only a few counts were recorded for this clone. The CDR3 nucleotides are TGTGCCAGTAGTATAGTTCGCGGGAGCCAGTACTTC. It codes for CASSIVRGSQYF. V gene TRBV19 combines with J gene TRBJ2-7; 7 bases are shared with TRBD2. CDR3 length: 12 amino acids. Germline CDR1 is LNHDA and CDR2 is SQIVND (reference sequence). V was pared by 1 base and J by 10 bases, with 4 bases of the junction left unmatched.

The gene calls are TRBV19 and TRBJ1-5, with a possible D match to TRBD1 (5 bases). In germline, CDR1 is LNHDA, CDR2 SQIVND (reference sequence). V lost 2 bases and J 2 bases, leaving 13 bases between the germline ends. The CDR3 loop spans 16 amino acids. The CDR3 loop is CASSIMAGAGNQPQHF. The CDR3, as DNA: TGTGCCAGTAGTATAATGGCCGGGGCGGGCAATCAGCCCCAGCATTTT.

The chain uses TRBV4-1 and TRBJ2-3; 11 bases fit TRBD2. The V and J ends lost 2 bases and 1 base, in that order; junction bases with no gene match: 17. Germline V gene data show CDR1 as MGHRA and CDR2 as YSYEKL. The CDR3 is 21 residues long. The CDR3 coding sequence is TGCGCCAGCAGCCAATTCTCGGGGACTAGCGGTATAGGACCAGGCACAGATACGCAGTATTTT. It translates to CASSQFSGTSGIGPGTDTQYF.

The chain uses TRBV2 and TRBJ2-2; no definite D call. CDR1 SNHLY and CDR2 FYNNEI come from the germline V gene. V was clipped by 4 bases and J by 4 bases, with 19 bases between them. This CDR3 is built from 17 residues. The CDR3 protein is CASSVPLEVESTGELFF. The CDR3 DNA follows: TGTGCCAGCAGTGTACCCCTAGAAGTAGAGTCCACCGGGGAGCTGTTTTTT.

This CDR3 reads CASSPGRVNTEAFF. CDR3 sequence (DNA): TGTGCCAGCAGCCCTGGCCGGGTGAACACTGAAGCTTTCTTT. The chain has TRBV7-6 and TRBJ1-1, with D uncertain. Trimming cost V 5 bases and J 0 bases, with 10 bases left between them. The CDR3 has 14 residues. Germline V lookup: CDR1 SGHVS, CDR2 FNYEAQ.

The rearrangement links TRBV15 to TRBJ2-7; 10 nucleotides agree with TRBD2. J lost 0 bases, V lost 6 bases, and 8 bases had no gene match. Germline V gene data show CDR1 as LNHNV and CDR2 as YYDKDF (reference sequence). The CDR3 has 16 residues. For the CDR3, the DNA is TGTGCCACCAGGTCTAGCGGGAGAGGGTCCTCCTACGAGCAGTACTTC. This encodes CATRSSGRGSSYEQYF.

This clone turned up a few times. This chain joins TRBV25-1 and TRBJ2-7; 9 nucleotides line up with TRBD2. This CDR3 contains 15 residues. CDR1 MGHDK and CDR2 SYGVNS come from the germline V gene. Losses at the gene ends were 3 bases for V and 3 bases for J; bases not matched to a gene: 6. The CDR3 loop is CASSEKRGAVYEQYF. The DNA for the CDR3 is TGTGCCAGCAGTGAGAAGCGGGGGGCGGTCTACGAGCAGTACTTC.

The V and J genes are TRBV7-2 and TRBJ1-3; D is ambiguous. Trimming pared 5 bases from V and 0 bases from J, leaving 8 bases between. This CDR3 has 14 residues. CDR1 and CDR2 from the germline V gene are SGHTA and FQGNSA. This CDR3 reads CASSPGASGNTIYF. The DNA of the CDR3 is TGTGCCAGCAGCCCCGGAGCCTCTGGAAACACCATATATTTT. Full variable domain (outside the CDR3, taken from reference TRBV7-2 and TRBJ1-3): GAGVSQSPSNKVTEKGKDVELRCDPISGHTALYWYRQSLGQGLEFLIYFQGNSAPDKSGLPSDRFSAERTGGSVSTLTIQRTQQEDSAVYLCASSPGASGNTIYFGEGSWLTVV.

The chain couples TRBV14 to TRBJ2-1; 9 bases are a match to TRBD2. The CDR3 sequence is 18 residues long. Germline V gene lookup returns CDR1 SGHDN and CDR2 FVKESK. J gave up 1 base and V 5 bases, and 12 bases lay outside the gene matches. This chain's CDR3 is CASSRQFLAGVSYNEQFF. CDR3 sequence (DNA): TGTGCCAGCAGCAGACAGTTTTTAGCGGGAGTTTCCTACAATGAGCAGTTCTTC.

The genes are TRBV28 and TRBJ1-5, with D possibly TRBD1 on 5 matching bases. Per the germline V gene, CDR1 is MDHEN and CDR2 is SYDVKM. CDR3 length: 12 amino acids. V lost 1 base to trimming and J lost 15 bases, with 13 bases between them. The CDR3 sequence is CASSLFQGSMHF. The DNA for the CDR3 is TGTGCCAGCAGTTTATTTCAGGGTTCGATGCATTTT.

This chain joins TRBV2 and TRBJ1-2, with D possibly matching TRBD1 (5 bases). The ends were cut back, 6 bases at V and 1 base at J, with 12 bases in the middle. CDR1 is SNHLY and CDR2 is FYNNEI in the germline V gene. This CDR3 region has 14 residues. This chain's CDR3 is CASSAGTLNYGYTF. The CDR3 DNA is TGTGCCAGCAGCGCCGGGACTCTTAACTATGGCTACACCTTC.

This clone was recorded only once. The J gene is TRBJ2-2, the V gene TRBV5-1, with TRBD2 matching 14 bases. The V segment lost 4 bases and the J segment 4 bases; nucleotides outside the gene matches: 3. This CDR3 has 16 amino acids. Germline V gives CDR1 SGHRS, CDR2 YFSETQ. The CDR3 sequence is CASSQTSGRGTGELFF. The CDR3 DNA follows: TGCGCCAGCAGCCAGACTAGCGGGAGGGGCACCGGGGAGCTGTTTTTT.

The chain has TRBV7-2 and TRBJ1-1; 7 bases fit TRBD1. This CDR3 spans 14 amino acids. Germline CDR1 and CDR2: SGHTA and FQGNSA. Unmatched junction bases numbered 7, after V lost 3 bases and J lost 6 bases. DNA of the CDR3: TGTGCCAGCAGCTTTGAATGGGACAGCGCTGAAGCTTTCTTT. As protein: CASSFEWDSAEAFF.

The genes are TRBV6-1 and TRBJ2-7, with 11 bases that match TRBD1. V lost 7 bases and J lost 3; bases outside the gene matches: 5. This CDR3 region has 14 residues. Per germline, CDR1 MNHNS and CDR2 SASEGT. The CDR3 spells CASTGQGAGYEQYF. The CDR3 region has the DNA TGTGCCAGCACTGGACAGGGGGCCGGCTACGAGCAGTACTTC.

This chain connects TRBV6-5 to TRBJ2-3, with D possibly matching TRBD2 (5 bases). The CDR3 has 14 amino acids. Germline V gene sequence: CDR1 MNHEY, CDR2 SVGAGI. The V end lost 4 bases, the J end lost 4 bases, and 12 bases lay between the germline ends. In DNA form, the CDR3 reads TGTGCCAGCAGTTTCCTACTAGATTCAGATACGCAGTATTTT. Its protein is CASSFLLDSDTQYF.

V gene TRBV27 combines with J gene TRBJ2-1; 14 nucleotides align to TRBD2. The trim removed 5 bases at V and 9 bases at J, leaving 6 bases unmatched. This CDR3 comprises 15 residues. In germline, CDR1 is MNHEY, CDR2 SMNVEV (reference sequence). The CDR3 bases are TGTGCCAGCAGTCGCGGGACTAGCGGGAGTACTGAGCAGTTCTTC. The encoded protein is CASSRGTSGSTEQFF.